Each of the 13 T cell receptor beta chains below was sequenced from the same sample in a study of cytomegalovirus exposure and HLA in healthy donors. Amplification used 60 Vbeta primers and 13 Jbeta primers. The table came from immunoSEQ multiplex PCR; TCRdb's copy has only in-frame clones and leaves some out. The repertoire holds 150,000 to 200,000 clones, approximately 80% seen once, with over 2% in the top ten. The source material was PBMCs. Every receptor here comes from a man aged 55 to 70 in good health and CMV-seronegative.

As to this clone: Other DNA sequences within the sample encode an identical CDR3. This chain links TRBV5-6 with TRBJ2-7; 7 positions agree with TRBD1. CDR1 is SGHDT, CDR2 YYEEEE, per germline. CDR3 size: 13 residues. The J segment lost 2 bases and the V segment lost 4 bases, leaving 3 bases of the junction unmatched. CDR3 amino acids: CASSPGTAYEQYF. The DNA for the CDR3 is TGTGCCAGCAGCCCTGGGACAGCCTACGAGCAGTACTTC.

This clone was recorded only once. The V gene is TRBV4-3, the J gene TRBJ1-2; 9 bases line up with TRBD1. Germline values: CDR1 LGHNA, CDR2 YSLEER. V was clipped by 0 bases and J by 6 bases; unmatched bases: 8. This CDR3 region has 16 residues. The CDR3 loop is CASSQDRSGTGNGYTF. The CDR3 DNA is TGCGCCAGCAGCCAAGATCGGTCCGGGACAGGGAATGGCTACACCTTC.

This chain connects TRBV5-1 to TRBJ2-2, with TRBD2 as a possible D gene (5 bases). Germline assignment: CDR1 SGHRS and CDR2 YFSETQ. The CDR3 covers 15 residues. Trimming left V 1 base short and J 4 bases short, with 11 bases between. The CDR3 loop is CASSLSSLGTGELFF. In DNA, the CDR3 is TGCGCCAGCAGCTTGTCTAGCCTTGGCACCGGGGAGCTGTTTTTT. The whole variable domain, filled in from reference TRBV5-1 and TRBJ2-2, reads KAGVTQTPRYLIKTRGQQVTLSCSPISGHRSVSWYQQTPGQGLQFLFEYFSETQRNKGNFPGRFSGRQFSNSRSEMNVSTLELGDSALYLCASSLSSLGTGELFFGEGSRLTVL.

The chain recombines TRBV11-1 with TRBJ2-1; D is unclear. The CDR3 extends over 12 amino acids. V was trimmed by 7 bases and J by 7 bases, leaving 11 bases between them. Germline V gives CDR1 SGHAT, CDR2 FQDESV (reference sequence). The CDR3 DNA is TGTGCCAGCACACGGGTTGTGAATGAGCAGTTCTTC. Its protein product is CASTRVVNEQFF.

The chain links TRBV29-1 to TRBJ1-3; weak D call: TRBD1 (6 bases). CDR1 is SQVTM, CDR2 ANQGSEA, per germline. The germline V and J ends were trimmed by 7 bases and 0 bases, with 16 bases remaining between them. The CDR3 contains 15 residues. Here the CDR3 reads CSASGQSRSGNTIYF. Here the CDR3 DNA reads TGCAGCGCCTCCGGACAGTCCCGCTCTGGAAACACCATATATTTT. The full variable domain, completed using reference TRBV29-1 and TRBJ1-3, is SAVISQKPSRDICQRGTSLTIQCQVDSQVTMMFWYRQQPGQSLTLIATANQGSEATYESGFVIDKFPISRPNLTFSTLTVSNMSPEDSSIYLCSASGQSRSGNTIYFGEGSWLTVV.

The V gene is TRBV7-8, the J gene TRBJ1-4; TRBD1 aligns across 7 bases. The CDR3 consists of 15 residues. V trimming: 2 bases; J trimming: 8 bases; junction bases outside the gene matches: 8. Germline CDR1 and CDR2: SGHVS and FQNEAQ. DNA of the CDR3: TGTGCCAGCAGCTTAAGGGGGCCCTCGGCAGAAAAACTGTTTTTT. This codes for CASSLRGPSAEKLFF.

V and J are TRBV6-6 and TRBJ2-1, with 10 bases that match TRBD2. CDR1 is MNHNY, CDR2 SVGAGI, per germline (reference sequence). V lost 4 bases to trimming and J lost 6 bases; unmatched junction nucleotides: 6. The CDR3 sequence is 15 residues long. CDR3 sequence: CASSSSGGVFNEQFF. In DNA, the CDR3 is TGTGCCAGCAGTTCAAGCGGGGGGGTATTCAATGAGCAGTTCTTC.

The rearrangement uses TRBV29-1 and TRBJ2-3; TRBD2 matches at 7 bases. The CDR3 length is 13 residues. Per germline, CDR1 SQVTM and CDR2 ANQGSEA. V trimming: 6 bases; J trimming: 1 base; junction bases outside the gene matches: 4. The CDR3 nucleotides read TGCAGCGTCGGGGGGTTCGGCACAGATACGCAGTATTTT. Its translation: CSVGGFGTDTQYF.

The chain is built from TRBV4-2 and TRBJ2-1; 12 bases are shared with TRBD2. The CDR3 loop spans 16 amino acids. V was pared by 1 base and J by 7 bases, with 5 bases of the junction left unmatched. Germline V gives CDR1 LGHNA, CDR2 YNFKEQ. The DNA for the CDR3 is TGTGCCAGCAGCCAAGGGCTAACTAGCGGGGGGAATGAGCAGTTCTTC. This codes for CASSQGLTSGGNEQFF.

This clone is a singleton in its sample. This chain joins TRBV19 and TRBJ1-1, with unresolved D. Trimming removed 4 bases from V and 0 bases from J, with 9 bases in between. The CDR3 runs 14 residues. CDR1 is LNHDA, CDR2 SQIVND, per germline (reference sequence). This CDR3 reads CASSKVDMNTEAFF. Here the CDR3 DNA reads TGTGCCAGTAGTAAGGTTGACATGAACACTGAAGCTTTCTTT.

This clone came up once. DNA of the CDR3: TGCGCCAGCAGCCTCGAGCCACAGGGGCTAGGCTCTGGAAACACCATATATTTT. This codes for CASSLEPQGLGSGNTIYF. The chain carries TRBV5-1 and TRBJ1-3; 7 nucleotides agree with TRBD1. The CDR3 totals 18 residues. Trimming at V came to 4 bases and at J to 0 bases, leaving 13 bases not matched to a gene. Per germline, CDR1 SGHRS and CDR2 YFSETQ.

Remarks on this clone: Compared with germline, one end of the junction differs, possibly owing to a read error. The chain recombines TRBV5-1 with TRBJ1-2; 7 bases match TRBD1. Germline CDR1 reads SGHRS; CDR2 reads YFSETQ. This CDR3 comprises 14 residues. CDR3: CASSEDRANYGYPF. CDR3 sequence (DNA): TGCGCCAGCAGCGAAGACAGGGCCAACTATGGCTACCCCTTC.

The chain is built from TRBV27 and TRBJ2-5, with 9 bases identical to TRBD1. This CDR3 has 15 amino acids. In germline, CDR1 is MNHEY, CDR2 SMNVEV (reference sequence). J gave up 5 bases and V 0 bases, and 4 bases lay outside the gene matches. The CDR3 DNA reads as TGTGCCAGCAGTTTATCCTGGGACAGGGTTGAGACCCAGTACTTC. Protein: CASSLSWDRVETQYF.